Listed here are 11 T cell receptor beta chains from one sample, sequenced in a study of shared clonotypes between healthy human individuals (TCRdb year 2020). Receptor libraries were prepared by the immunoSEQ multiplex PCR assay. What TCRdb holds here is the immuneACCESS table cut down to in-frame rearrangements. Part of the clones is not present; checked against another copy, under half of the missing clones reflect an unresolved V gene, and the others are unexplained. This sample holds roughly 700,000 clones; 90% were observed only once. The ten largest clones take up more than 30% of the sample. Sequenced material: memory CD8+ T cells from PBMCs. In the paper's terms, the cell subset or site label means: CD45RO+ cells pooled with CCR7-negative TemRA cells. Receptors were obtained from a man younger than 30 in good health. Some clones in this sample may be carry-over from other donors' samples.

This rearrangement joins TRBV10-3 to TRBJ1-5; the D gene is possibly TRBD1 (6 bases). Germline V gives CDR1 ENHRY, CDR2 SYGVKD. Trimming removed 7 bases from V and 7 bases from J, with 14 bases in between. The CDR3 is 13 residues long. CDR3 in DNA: TGTGCCATCAATTCAGGGGCAGGGCAGCCCCAGCATTTT. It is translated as CAINSGAGQPQHF.

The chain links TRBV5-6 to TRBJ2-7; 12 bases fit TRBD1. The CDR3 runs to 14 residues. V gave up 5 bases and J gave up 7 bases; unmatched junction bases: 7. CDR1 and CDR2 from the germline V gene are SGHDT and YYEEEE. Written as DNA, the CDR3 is TGTGCCAGCAGTTCCGGGACAGGGGGCCAGGAGCAGTACTTC. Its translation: CASSSGTGGQEQYF.

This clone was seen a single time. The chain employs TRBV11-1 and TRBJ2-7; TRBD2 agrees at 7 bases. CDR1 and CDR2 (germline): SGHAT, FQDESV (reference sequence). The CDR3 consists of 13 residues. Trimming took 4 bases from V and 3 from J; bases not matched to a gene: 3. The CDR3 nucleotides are TGTGCCAGCAGCTCGGGACTACGCTACGAGCAGTACTTC. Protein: CASSSGLRYEQYF.

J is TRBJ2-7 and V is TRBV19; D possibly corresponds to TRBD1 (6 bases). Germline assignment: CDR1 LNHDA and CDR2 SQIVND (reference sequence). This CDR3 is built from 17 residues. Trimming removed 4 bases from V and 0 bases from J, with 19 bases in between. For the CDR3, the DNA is TGTGCCAGTAGTACCTGGATCTCCGACAGGTTCTCCTACGAGCAGTACTTC. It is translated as CASSTWISDRFSYEQYF.

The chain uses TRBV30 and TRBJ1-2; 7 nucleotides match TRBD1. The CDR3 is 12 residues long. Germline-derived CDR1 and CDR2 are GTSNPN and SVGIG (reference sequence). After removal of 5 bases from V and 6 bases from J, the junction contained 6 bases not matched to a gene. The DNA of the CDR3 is TGTGCCTGGCTTATTGACAGGGATGGCTACACCTTC. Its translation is CAWLIDRDGYTF.

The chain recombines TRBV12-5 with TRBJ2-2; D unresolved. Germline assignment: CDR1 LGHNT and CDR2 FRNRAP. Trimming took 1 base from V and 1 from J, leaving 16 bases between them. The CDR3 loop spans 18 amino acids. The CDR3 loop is CASGLDNLSILNTGELFF. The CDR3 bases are TGTGCTAGTGGTTTGGACAACCTATCGATCCTGAACACCGGGGAGCTGTTTTTT. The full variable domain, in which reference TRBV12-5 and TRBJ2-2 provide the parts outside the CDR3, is DARVTQTPRHKVTEMGQEVTMRCQPILGHNTVFWYRQTMMQGLELLAYFRNRAPLDDSGMPKDRFSAEMPDATLATLKIQPSEPRDSAVYFCASGLDNLSILNTGELFFGEGSRLTVL.

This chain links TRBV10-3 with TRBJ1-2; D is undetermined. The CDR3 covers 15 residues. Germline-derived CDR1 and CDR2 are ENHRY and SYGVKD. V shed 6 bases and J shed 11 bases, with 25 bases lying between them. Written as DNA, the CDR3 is TGTGCCATCAGGGAGGGCGGCCCCATTTATGCAGGATACACCTTC. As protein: CAIREGGPIYAGYTF.

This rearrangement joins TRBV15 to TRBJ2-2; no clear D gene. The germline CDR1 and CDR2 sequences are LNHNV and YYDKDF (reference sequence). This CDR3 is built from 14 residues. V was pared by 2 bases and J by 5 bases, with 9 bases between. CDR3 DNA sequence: TGTGCCACCAGCAGAAGGTCCGGGACCGGGGAGCTGTTTTTT. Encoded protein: CATSRRSGTGELFF.

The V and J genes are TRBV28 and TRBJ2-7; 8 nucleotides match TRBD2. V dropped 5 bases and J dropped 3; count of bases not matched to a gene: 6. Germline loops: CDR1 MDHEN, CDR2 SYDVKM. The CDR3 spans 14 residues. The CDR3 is CASSTATSDYEQYF. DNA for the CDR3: TGTGCCAGCAGTACCGCGACTAGCGACTACGAGCAGTACTTC.

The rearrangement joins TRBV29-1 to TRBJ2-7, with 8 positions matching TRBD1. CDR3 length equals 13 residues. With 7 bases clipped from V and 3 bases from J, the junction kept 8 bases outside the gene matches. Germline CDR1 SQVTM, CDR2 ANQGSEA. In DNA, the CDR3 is TGCAGCGCCCAGACAGGGGCTATCTACGAGCAGTACTTC. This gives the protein CSAQTGAIYEQYF.

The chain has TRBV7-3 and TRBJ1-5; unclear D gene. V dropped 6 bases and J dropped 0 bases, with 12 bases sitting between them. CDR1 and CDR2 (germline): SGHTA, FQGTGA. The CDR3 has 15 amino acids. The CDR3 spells CASSLSWTSNQPQHF. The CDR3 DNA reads TGTGCCAGCAGTCTGAGTTGGACTAGCAATCAGCCCCAGCATTTT. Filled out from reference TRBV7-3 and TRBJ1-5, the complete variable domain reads GAGVSQTPSNKVTEKGKYVELRCDPISGHTALYWYRQSLGQGPEFLIYFQGTGAADDSGLPNDRFFAVRPEGSVSTLKIQRTERGDSAVYLCASSLSWTSNQPQHFGDGTRLSIL.